Below, 2 T cell receptor beta chains from the same sample are listed, as sequenced in a study of radiotherapy plus CTLA-4 blockade in lung cancer. Assay used: immunoSEQ multiplex PCR; TCRdb lists only in-frame clones, some missing. This table holds 80,000 or so clones, 60% to 85% found once. The sample consisted of peripheral blood, taken from a patient treated with radiotherapy plus ipilimumab. These receptors were obtained from a human donor with non-small cell lung cancer who had a partial response to radiotherapy plus ipilimumab. Some clones in this sample may be carry-over from other donors' samples.

The J gene is TRBJ2-1, the V gene TRBV4-3, with TRBD2 as a possible D gene (5 bases). V lost 3 bases, J lost 1 base, and 19 bases lay in between. Germline V gene sequence: CDR1 LGHNA, CDR2 YSLEER. The CDR3 has 18 residues. DNA of the CDR3: TGCGCCAGCAGCCAGGCCCCCCCGCCTAGCCGTTCCTACAATGAGCAGTTCTTC. Translating gives CASSQAPPPSRSYNEQFF.

This clone was detected a few times. CDR3 protein: CASSQAWEGPGRSETQYF. CDR3 coding DNA: TGCGCCAGCAGCCAAGCGTGGGAGGGGCCTGGCCGGTCGGAGACCCAGTACTTC. J is TRBJ2-5 and V is TRBV4-1, with 7 bases that match TRBD2. CDR1 is MGHRA and CDR2 is YSYEKL in the germline V gene. The length of the CDR3 is 18 residues. The V and J ends lost 1 base and 5 bases, in that order; junction bases with no gene match: 16.